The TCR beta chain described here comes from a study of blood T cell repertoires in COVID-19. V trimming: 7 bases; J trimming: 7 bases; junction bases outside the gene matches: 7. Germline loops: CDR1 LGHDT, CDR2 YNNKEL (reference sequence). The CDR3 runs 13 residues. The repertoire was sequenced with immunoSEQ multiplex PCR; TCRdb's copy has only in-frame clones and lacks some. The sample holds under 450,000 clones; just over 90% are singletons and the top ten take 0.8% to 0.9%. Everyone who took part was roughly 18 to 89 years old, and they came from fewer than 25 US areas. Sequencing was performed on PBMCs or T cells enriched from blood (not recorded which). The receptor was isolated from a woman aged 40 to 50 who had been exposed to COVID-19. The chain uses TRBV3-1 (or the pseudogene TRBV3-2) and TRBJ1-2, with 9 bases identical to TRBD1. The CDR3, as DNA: TGTGCCAGCACCTACAGGGGGCGAATTGGCTACACCTTC. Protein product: CASTYRGRIGYTF.